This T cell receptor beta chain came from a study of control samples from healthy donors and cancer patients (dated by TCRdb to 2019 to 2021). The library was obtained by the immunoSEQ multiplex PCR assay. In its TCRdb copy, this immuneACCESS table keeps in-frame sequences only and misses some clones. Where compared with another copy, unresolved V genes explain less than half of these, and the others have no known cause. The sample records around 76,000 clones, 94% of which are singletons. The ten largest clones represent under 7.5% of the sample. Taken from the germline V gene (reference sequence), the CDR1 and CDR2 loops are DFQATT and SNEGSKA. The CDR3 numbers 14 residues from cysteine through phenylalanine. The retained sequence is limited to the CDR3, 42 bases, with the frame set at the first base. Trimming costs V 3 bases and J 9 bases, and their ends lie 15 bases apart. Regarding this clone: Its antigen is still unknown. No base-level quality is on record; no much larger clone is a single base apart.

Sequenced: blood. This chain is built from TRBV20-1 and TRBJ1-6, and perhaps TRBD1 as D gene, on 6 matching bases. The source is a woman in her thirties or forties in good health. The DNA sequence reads TGCAGTGCTAGTGTACAGGGAGTTTCTTCACCCCTCCACTTT. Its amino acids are CSASVQGVSSPLHF.